This T cell receptor beta chain was captured by sequencing in a study of blood T cell repertoires in COVID-19. Study-level information: Acute-phase and convalescent COVID-19 samples originated in the United States, Italy and Spain. PBMCs, B-cell-depleted T cells, or T cells were the source of the cDNA or gDNA that made up the material.

As originally analysed: Reference gene primer amplification in the assay estimated nucleated cell counts. The assay was immunoSEQ multiplex PCR, and TCRdb's table has in-frame clones only and misses some. That table furnishes V, J and clone size, whereas the DNA furnished D and trimming. The sample yields 130,000 to 150,000 clones, approximately 91% seen once. The V gene's germline CDR1 is SGHTA and CDR2 FQGNSA. V trimming: 1 base; J trimming: 6 bases; junction bases outside the gene matches: 6. This CDR3 is 14 amino acids long. The receptor's source is a man in his fifties with active or convalescent COVID-19. This sequence joins TRBV7-2 and TRBJ2-7; 7 nucleotides align to TRBD1. Sequencing was carried out using peripheral blood. CDR3 nucleotide sequence: TGTGCCAGCAGCTTAGGGATGACAGGGTCCGAGCAGTACTTC. Translating it yields CASSLGMTGSEQYF.